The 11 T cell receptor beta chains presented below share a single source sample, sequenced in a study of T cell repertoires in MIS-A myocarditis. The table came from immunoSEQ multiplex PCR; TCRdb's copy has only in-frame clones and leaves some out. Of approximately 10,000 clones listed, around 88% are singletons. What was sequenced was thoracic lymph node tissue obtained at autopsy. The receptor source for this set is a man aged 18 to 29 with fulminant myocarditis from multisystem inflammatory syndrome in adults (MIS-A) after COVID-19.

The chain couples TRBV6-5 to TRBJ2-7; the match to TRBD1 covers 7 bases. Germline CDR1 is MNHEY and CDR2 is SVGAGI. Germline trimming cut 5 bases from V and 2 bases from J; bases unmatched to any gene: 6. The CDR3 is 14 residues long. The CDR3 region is CASSPRTGPYEQYF. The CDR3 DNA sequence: TGTGCCAGCAGTCCCCGGACAGGACCCTACGAGCAGTACTTC.

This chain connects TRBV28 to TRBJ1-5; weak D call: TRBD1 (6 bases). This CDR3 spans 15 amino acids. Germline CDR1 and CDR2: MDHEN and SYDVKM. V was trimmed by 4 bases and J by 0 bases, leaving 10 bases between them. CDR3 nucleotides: TGTGCCAGCAGTTCTGTGGGGGCTAGCAATCAGCCCCAGCATTTT. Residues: CASSSVGASNQPQHF.

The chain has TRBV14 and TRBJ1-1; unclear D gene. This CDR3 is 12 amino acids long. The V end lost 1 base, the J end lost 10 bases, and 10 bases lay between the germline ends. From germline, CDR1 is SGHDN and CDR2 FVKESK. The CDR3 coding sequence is TGTGCCAGCAGCCAAGGGACCCCGAGAGCTTTCTTT. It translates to CASSQGTPRAFF. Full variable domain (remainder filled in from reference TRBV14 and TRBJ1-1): EAGVTQFPSHSVIEKGQTVTLRCDPISGHDNLYWYRRVMGKEIKFLLHFVKESKQDESGMPNNRFLAERTGGTYSTLKVQPAELEDSGVYFCASSQGTPRAFFGQGTRLTVV.

This CDR3 reads CASSERTSGSNEQFF. The CDR3 bases are TGTGCCAGCAGCGAACGGACTAGCGGAAGCAATGAGCAGTTCTTC. V and J are TRBV11-3 and TRBJ2-1; 10 positions match TRBD2. The V gene end was trimmed by 5 bases and the J gene end by 6 bases; junction bases not matched to a gene: 7. CDR1 is SGHNT and CDR2 is YENEEA in the germline V gene. CDR3 length: 15 amino acids.

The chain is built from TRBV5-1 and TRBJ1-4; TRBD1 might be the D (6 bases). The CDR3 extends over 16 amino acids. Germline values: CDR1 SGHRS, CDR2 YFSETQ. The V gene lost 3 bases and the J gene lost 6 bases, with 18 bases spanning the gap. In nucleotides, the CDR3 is TGCGCCAGCAGCTCCGCACTAGGGACAATTGATGAAAAACTGTTTTTT. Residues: CASSSALGTIDEKLFF. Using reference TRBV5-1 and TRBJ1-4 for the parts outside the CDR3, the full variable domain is KAGVTQTPRYLIKTRGQQVTLSCSPISGHRSVSWYQQTPGQGLQFLFEYFSETQRNKGNFPGRFSGRQFSNSRSEMNVSTLELGDSALYLCASSSALGTIDEKLFFGSGTQLSVL.

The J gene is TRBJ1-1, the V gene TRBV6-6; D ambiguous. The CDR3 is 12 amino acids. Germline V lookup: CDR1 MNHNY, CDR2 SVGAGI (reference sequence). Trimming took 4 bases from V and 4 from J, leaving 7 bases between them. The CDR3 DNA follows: TGTGCCAGCAGTTCCAGTAGCACTGAAGCTTTCTTT. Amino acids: CASSSSSTEAFF.

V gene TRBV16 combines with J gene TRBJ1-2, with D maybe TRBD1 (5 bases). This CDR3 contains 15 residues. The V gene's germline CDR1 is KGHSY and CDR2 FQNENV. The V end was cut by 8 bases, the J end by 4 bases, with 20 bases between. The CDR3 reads CASAHLPRQPYGYTF. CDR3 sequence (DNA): TGTGCCAGCGCACACCTCCCACGACAGCCCTATGGCTACACCTTC.

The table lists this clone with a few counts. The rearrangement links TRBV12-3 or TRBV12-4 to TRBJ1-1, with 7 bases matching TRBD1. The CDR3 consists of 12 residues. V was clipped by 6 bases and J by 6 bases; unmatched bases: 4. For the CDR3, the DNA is TGTGCCAGCAGGAAAGGACAGGCTGAAGCTTTCTTT. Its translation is CASRKGQAEAFF.

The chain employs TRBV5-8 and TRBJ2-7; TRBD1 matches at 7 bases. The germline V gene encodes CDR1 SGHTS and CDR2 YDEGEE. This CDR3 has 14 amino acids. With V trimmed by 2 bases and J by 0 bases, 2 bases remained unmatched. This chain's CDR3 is CASSFDRASYEQYF. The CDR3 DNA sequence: TGTGCCAGCAGCTTCGACAGGGCCTCCTACGAGCAGTACTTC.

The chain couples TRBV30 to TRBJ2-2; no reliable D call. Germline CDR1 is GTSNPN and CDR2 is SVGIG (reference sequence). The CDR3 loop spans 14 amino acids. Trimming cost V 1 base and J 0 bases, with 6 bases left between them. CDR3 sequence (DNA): TGTGCCTGGAGTGGGGCAGCGAACACCGGGGAGCTGTTTTTT. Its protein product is CAWSGAANTGELFF.

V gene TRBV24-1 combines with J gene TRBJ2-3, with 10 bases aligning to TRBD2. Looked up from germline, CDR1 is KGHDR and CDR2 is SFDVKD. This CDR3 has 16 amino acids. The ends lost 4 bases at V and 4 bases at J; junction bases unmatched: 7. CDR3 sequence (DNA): TGTGCCACCAGTGACTTAAAGCGGGGGGGCGCAGATACGCAGTATTTT. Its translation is CATSDLKRGGADTQYF.